This T cell receptor (beta chain) was sequenced in a study of cytomegalovirus exposure and HLA in healthy donors. PCR amplification relied on 60 Vbeta primers (plus 13 Jbeta primers). Here immunoSEQ multiplex PCR was the method, and the copy in TCRdb shows in-frame clones only, minus some. The top ten clones hold approximately 2.7% of a sample with 40,000 to 55,000 clones, 77% of them seen once. Of note for this clone: Its antigen remains unidentified.

Study-level results: With later analysis, a missense DCLRE1C variant became linked to TCR beta V- and J-gene trimming. In presence/absence analyses, roughly uniform sequencing depth across donors was assumed. Later analysis placed DRB1 highest and HLA-C lowest in TCR association rates, which differed by HLA locus.

The CDR3 is 14 residues long. Trimming stripped 6 bases from V and 0 bases from J, with 11 bases between. Germline CDR1 is MRHNA and CDR2 is SNTAGT. The chain combines TRBV6-4 with TRBJ1-1; D might be TRBD1 (5 bases). The sample was PBMCs. The TCR comes from a woman aged 40 to 55 in good health and CMV-seropositive. CDR3 nucleotide sequence: TGTGCCAGCAGAAAGGACACCTTGAACACTGAAGCTTTCTTT. Encoded protein: CASRKDTLNTEAFF.